These 27 T cell receptor beta chains share one sample of origin, sequenced in a study of CD8 T cells in ankylosing spondylitis. Study results and caveats: One TCR beta motif, made up of several highly homologous variants, appeared characteristic of ankylosing spondylitis blood.

These receptors are not linked to any known antigen. TCRdb used MiXCR to reprocess the 5' RACE reads, holding one entry per CDR3 protein. This table holds more than 650,000 distinct CDR3 sequences, around 11% found once. Specimen: blood, either unsorted or a sorted T cell fraction (not recorded which). All receptors derive from a male donor with ankylosing spondylitis.

This clonotype has a handful of counts. The chain combines TRBV10-2 with TRBJ1-6; possible D gene TRBD1, 5 bases. V lost 6 bases, J lost 9 bases, and 18 bases lay in between. The CDR3 consists of 15 residues. From germline, CDR1 is WSHSY and CDR2 SAAADI. The chain's CDR3 is CASSEQASFGSPLHF. As DNA, the CDR3 is TGCGCCAGCAGCGAACAGGCCTCGTTCGGTTCACCCCTCCACTTT.

There are a few counts of this clonotype. The chain recombines TRBV14 with TRBJ1-4; D remains ambiguous. Trimming pared 5 bases from V and 8 bases from J, leaving 12 bases between. The CDR3 is made up of 13 amino acids. Per the germline V gene, CDR1 is SGHDN and CDR2 is FVKESK. DNA for the CDR3: TGTGCCAGCAGCACCACCCCTGGGGAAAAACTGTTTTTT. Its translation: CASSTTPGEKLFF.

V gene TRBV29-1 combines with J gene TRBJ1-2; possibly TRBD1 for D (5 bases). CDR1 SQVTM and CDR2 ANQGSEA come from the germline V gene. This CDR3 has 13 residues. Trimming removed 4 bases at V and 1 base at J, with 10 bases between. CDR3: CSVGSRGNYGYTF. DNA of the CDR3: TGCAGCGTTGGAAGTAGGGGTAACTATGGCTACACCTTC.

The chain is built from TRBV20-1 and TRBJ1-2; D is undetermined. CDR1 is DFQATT and CDR2 is SNEGSKA in the germline V gene (reference sequence). The V and J ends lost 4 bases and 4 bases respectively, with 10 bases between them. CDR3 length equals 12 residues. In nucleotides, the CDR3 is TGCAGTGCTATGGACCCTTTCTATGGCTACACCTTC. It translates to CSAMDPFYGYTF.

This clonotype was detected ten times or more. CDR3 DNA: TGCGCCAGCAGCCAGACACCCTCTGGAAACACCATATATTTT. Translation gives CASSQTPSGNTIYF. The gene calls are TRBV4-1 and TRBJ1-3; D ambiguous. The CDR3 is made up of 14 amino acids. Looked up from germline, CDR1 is MGHRA and CDR2 is YSYEKL. The V and J ends lost 3 bases and 0 bases respectively, with 6 bases between them.

This clonotype was observed a few times. This rearrangement joins TRBV7-2 to TRBJ2-7, with D hard to call. Per germline, CDR1 SGHTA and CDR2 FQGNSA. Trimming left V 4 bases short and J 5 bases short, with 12 bases between. The CDR3 is 13 amino acids. The CDR3 loop reads CASSYKWVDEQYF. DNA of the CDR3: TGTGCCAGCAGCTACAAATGGGTAGACGAGCAGTACTTC.

In its sample, this clonotype was seen a few times. The chain employs TRBV15 and TRBJ1-6; a weak D match, TRBD1 (5 bases). This CDR3 comprises 15 residues. Trimming stripped 5 bases from V and 10 bases from J, with 18 bases between. Germline V gene sequence: CDR1 LNHNV, CDR2 YYDKDF (reference sequence). The CDR3 DNA reads TGTGCCACCAGCGGCTCTGACTACAGGAAATCACCCCTCCACTTT. Translated, it gives CATSGSDYRKSPLHF.

This clonotype came up many times. The chain recombines TRBV2 with TRBJ2-6, with 7 bases that match TRBD1. This CDR3 contains 15 residues. Germline values: CDR1 SNHLY, CDR2 FYNNEI. The J segment lost 4 bases and the V segment lost 4 bases, leaving 4 bases of the junction unmatched. The CDR3 here is CASSGDSSGANVLTF. CDR3 nucleotide sequence: TGTGCCAGCAGTGGGGACAGTTCCGGGGCCAACGTCCTGACTTTC. The variable domain in full, with the rest retrieved from reference TRBV2 and TRBJ2-6, is EPEVTQTPSHQVTQMGQEVILRCVPISNHLYFYWYRQILGQKVEFLVSFYNNEISEKSEIFDDQFSVERPDGSNFTLKIRSTKLEDSAMYFCASSGDSSGANVLTFGAGSRLTVL.

In DNA, the CDR3 is TGTGCCATCAGTCCAGAGCGGGAGGGACTTAACAATGAGCAGTTCTTC. Amino acid sequence: CAISPEREGLNNEQFF. This chain links TRBV10-3 with TRBJ2-1, with 10 bases identical to TRBD2. The V and J ends lost 5 bases and 5 bases, in that order; junction bases with no gene match: 9. The CDR3 contains 16 residues. Germline CDR1 reads ENHRY; CDR2 reads SYGVKD.

The rearrangement links TRBV20-1 to TRBJ2-7; 8 bases map to TRBD1. CDR1 and CDR2 (germline): DFQATT, SNEGSKA (reference sequence). The V gene end was trimmed by 1 base and the J gene end by 5 bases; junction bases not matched to a gene: 7. The CDR3 has 14 amino acids. DNA for the CDR3: TGCAGTGCTAGAGCAGCAAGGACAGGGAACGAGCAGTACTTC. As protein: CSARAARTGNEQYF.

This clonotype was observed a few times. The genes are TRBV5-1 and TRBJ2-7, with D perhaps TRBD1 or TRBD2 (5 bases each). V was cut by 4 bases and J by 0 bases, with 17 bases left in between. The germline gives CDR1 SGHRS, CDR2 YFSETQ. This CDR3 has 16 amino acids. CDR3 protein: CASSPHGDGSSYEQYF. The CDR3 region has the DNA TGCGCCAGCAGCCCTCACGGGGACGGCAGCTCCTACGAGCAGTACTTC.

This clonotype came up a few times. The genes are TRBV29-1 and TRBJ1-5, with TRBD1 as a possible D gene (5 bases). Per the germline V gene, CDR1 is SQVTM and CDR2 is ANQGSEA. The germline V and J ends were trimmed by 4 bases and 5 bases, with 15 bases remaining between them. This CDR3 has 14 amino acids. The CDR3 region has the DNA TGCAGCGTTGCGTGGGGCGGGTTGGATCAGCCCCAGCATTTT. Translated: CSVAWGGLDQPQHF.

At least ten counts were recorded for this clonotype. DNA of the CDR3: TGTGCCAGCAGTAACGGACAGGGGGGGAATTACGAGCAGTACTTC. Its translation is CASSNGQGGNYEQYF. This rearrangement joins TRBV12-3 or TRBV12-4 to TRBJ2-7; TRBD1 agrees at 10 bases. The V gene end was trimmed by 5 bases and the J gene end by 4 bases; junction bases not matched to a gene: 8. The CDR3 has 15 amino acids.

This clonotype was counted a few times. The gene calls are TRBV7-2 and TRBJ2-3; D possibly corresponds to TRBD2 (6 bases). Trimming removed 2 bases at V and 2 bases at J, with 11 bases between. Germline CDR1 is SGHTA and CDR2 is FQGNSA. This CDR3 comprises 15 residues. The CDR3: CASSLPRTTTDTQYF. The CDR3 region has the DNA TGTGCCAGCAGCTTACCAAGGACTACCACAGATACGCAGTATTTT.

This chain connects TRBV18 to TRBJ2-3; the match to TRBD1 covers 7 bases. The CDR3 has 16 amino acids. Germline assignment: CDR1 KGHSH and CDR2 LQKENI. V shed 2 bases and J 2 bases; nucleotides not matched to a gene: 7. The CDR3 nucleotides are TGTGCCAGCTCACCAGGACAGGTCGGTGTCACAGATACGCAGTATTTT. It codes for CASSPGQVGVTDTQYF.

This clonotype was recorded at least ten times. V usage is TRBV29-1 and J usage is TRBJ2-3, with D possibly matching TRBD1 (6 bases). CDR1 is SQVTM, CDR2 ANQGSEA, per germline. The CDR3 has 14 amino acids. The V end lost 2 bases, the J end lost 5 bases, and 14 bases lay between the germline ends. The CDR3 region is CSVEMGAVGDTQYF. CDR3 sequence (DNA): TGCAGCGTTGAAATGGGGGCAGTTGGAGATACGCAGTATTTT.

This clonotype showed up many times. The chain uses TRBV7-2 and TRBJ2-7; TRBD2 is a possible D gene (5 bases). Between the trimmed V and J ends, which lost 4 bases and 6 bases, there was a span of 13 bases. Germline values: CDR1 SGHTA, CDR2 FQGNSA. The CDR3 extends over 13 amino acids. The CDR3 sequence is CASSSQSRGEQYF. In nucleotides, the CDR3 is TGTGCCAGCAGCTCCCAGTCCCGGGGCGAGCAGTACTTC.

This clonotype was observed many times. The rearrangement uses TRBV7-2 and TRBJ1-2, with 7 bases fitting TRBD1. Germline CDR1 SGHTA, CDR2 FQGNSA. The junction had 3 bases not matched to a gene; V was cut back by 1 base and J by 4 bases. This CDR3 is built from 14 residues. The CDR3 sequence is CASSLVAGGYGYTF. The CDR3 coding sequence is TGTGCCAGCAGCTTAGTGGCAGGGGGCTATGGCTACACCTTC.

There are many counts of this clonotype. This chain connects TRBV29-1 to TRBJ1-2; 11 bases align to TRBD1. V shed 8 bases, J shed 10 bases, and the junction held 12 bases outside the gene matches. Germline loops: CDR1 SQVTM, CDR2 ANQGSEA. The length of the CDR3 is 13 residues. In DNA form, the CDR3 reads TGCAGCTCCCAGGGGGGACAGGGGGAGGACTACACCTTC. Translated, it gives CSSQGGQGEDYTF. Based on the CDR3 plus reference TRBV29-1 and TRBJ1-2, the full variable domain is SAVISQKPSRDICQRGTSLTIQCQVDSQVTMMFWYRQQPGQSLTLIATANQGSEATYESGFVIDKFPISRPNLTFSTLTVSNMSPEDSSIYLCSSQGGQGEDYTFGSGTRLTVV.

This clonotype was found many times. The chain links TRBV9 to TRBJ2-1, with 9 bases aligning to TRBD2. The CDR3 loop spans 15 amino acids. CDR1 SGDLS and CDR2 YYNGEE come from the germline V gene. With 1 base clipped from V and 4 bases from J, the junction kept 3 bases outside the gene matches. CDR3 nucleotides: TGTGCCAGCAGCGTACTAGCGGGGATTTACAATGAGCAGTTCTTC. Its translation: CASSVLAGIYNEQFF.

This clonotype was seen ten or more times. The chain employs TRBV7-9 and TRBJ2-7; TRBD2 agrees at 7 bases. There are 13 residues in the CDR3. Per the germline V gene, CDR1 is SEHNR and CDR2 is FQNEAQ (reference sequence). The J segment lost 6 bases and the V segment lost 2 bases, leaving 4 bases of the junction unmatched. CDR3: CASSLSGRGEQYF. The DNA for the CDR3 is TGTGCCAGCAGCTTATCAGGGAGGGGCGAGCAGTACTTC.

This clonotype was detected a few times. V is TRBV20-1 and J is TRBJ2-7, with D perhaps given as TRBD1 or TRBD2 (6 bases each). V lost 0 bases to trimming and J lost 0 bases, with 15 bases between them. Germline lookup yields CDR1 DFQATT and CDR2 SNEGSKA (reference sequence). This CDR3 is 16 amino acids long. The CDR3 DNA is TGCAGTGCTAGAGATCGGAGGGGGGAGGCCTCCTACGAGCAGTACTTC. Translating gives CSARDRRGEASYEQYF.

V and J are TRBV11-1 and TRBJ2-7; D possibly corresponds to TRBD1 (5 bases). Trimming pared 7 bases from V and 3 bases from J, leaving 19 bases between. CDR1 SGHAT and CDR2 FQDESV come from the germline V gene (reference sequence). The CDR3 runs to 15 residues. The CDR3 coding sequence is TGTGCCAGCACTCAGGGTGCAGGTGGGGTCTACGAGCAGTACTTC. Encoded protein: CASTQGAGGVYEQYF. The entire variable domain, with the rest obtained from reference TRBV11-1 and TRBJ2-7, is as follows: EAEVAQSPRYKITEKSQAVAFWCDPISGHATLYWYRQILGQGPELLVQFQDESVVDDSQLPKDRFSAERLKGVDSTLKIQPAELGDSAMYLCASTQGAGGVYEQYFGPGTRLTVT.

The gene calls are TRBV20-1 and TRBJ2-3, with TRBD1 matching 7 bases. V shed 2 bases, J shed 1 base, and the junction held 12 bases outside the gene matches. From germline, CDR1 is DFQATT and CDR2 SNEGSKA (reference sequence). This CDR3 region has 17 residues. CDR3 bases: TGCAGTGCTAGACTCATTCCAGGGGGTGGGGGCACAGATACGCAGTATTTT. It is translated as CSARLIPGGGGTDTQYF.

This clonotype was seen ten or more times. This rearrangement joins TRBV12-3 or TRBV12-4 to TRBJ1-1; no clear D gene. V lost 6 bases, J lost 5 bases, and 7 bases lay in between. The CDR3 spans 11 residues. The CDR3: CASSLRTEAFF. CDR3 DNA: TGTGCCAGCAGCTTAAGGACTGAAGCTTTCTTT.

This clonotype occurred many times. The rearrangement uses TRBV7-9 and TRBJ1-2; tentative D call: TRBD1 (5 bases). The CDR3 is made up of 14 amino acids. V lost 5 bases to trimming and J lost 4 bases, with 14 bases between them. Germline CDR1 is SEHNR and CDR2 is FQNEAQ (reference sequence). CDR3 amino acids: CASSRGQGGYGYTF. CDR3 bases: TGTGCCAGCAGCAGGGGCCAGGGTGGCTATGGCTACACCTTC. Full variable domain (outside the CDR3, taken from reference TRBV7-9 and TRBJ1-2): DTGVSQNPRHKITKRGQNVTFRCDPISEHNRLYWYRQTLGQGPEFLTYFQNEAQLEKSRLLSDRFSAERPKGSFSTLEIQRTEQGDSAMYLCASSRGQGGYGYTFGSGTRLTVV.

This clonotype was counted a few times. This chain links TRBV20-1 with TRBJ2-3; maybe TRBD2 (6 bases). Germline V lookup: CDR1 DFQATT, CDR2 SNEGSKA (reference sequence). The CDR3 contains 17 residues. With 6 bases removed from V and 1 base from J, the gap between germline ends came to 23 bases. The CDR3 DNA reads TGCAGTGCCGAGGGTCGGCGGGGAGATATGGGCACAGATACGCAGTATTTT. Encoded protein: CSAEGRRGDMGTDTQYF.